This T cell receptor beta chain appears in the sequencing data of a study of PD-1 blockade in classical Hodgkin lymphoma. Sample time point: cycle 4 day 1 (C4D1), after less than seven weeks of nivolumab. Relapse after autologous stem cell transplantation occurred in every patient, and brentuximab vedotin exposure varied. J gave up 3 bases and V 11 bases, and 13 bases lay outside the gene matches. This CDR3 comprises 15 residues. As to this clone: Its target is unknown.

Broader study findings: Significantly greater TCR diversity emerged by C4D1 in CD4+ cells but not CD8+ cells. Those starting nivolumab under 1 year post-ASCT were excluded. Complete responders started with a diversity level that resembled newly diagnosed patients at baseline. The origin of the repertoire differences remains undefined, with disease activity or prior therapy as possible causes.

TCRdb keeps only in-frame clones here, not all; method: immunoSEQ multiplex PCR. The table includes tens of thousands of clones, 77% detected once. The clonotype was recovered from a human donor with classical Hodgkin lymphoma. The sample here was peripheral blood mononuclear cells (PBMCs), taken before the fourth cycle of nivolumab. The J gene is TRBJ1-3, the V gene TRBV23-1, with TRBD1 matching 7 bases. TRBV23-1 is annotated as an ORF whose role is uncertain. CDR3 protein: CAGGQVGTGGNTIYF. The DNA for the CDR3 is TGCGCCGGTGGACAGGTAGGAACCGGTGGAAACACCATATATTTT.